This passage covers 20 T cell receptor beta chains from one sample sequenced in a study of shared clonotypes between healthy human individuals. TCRdb's copy holds only in-frame clones and misses some; the assay was immunoSEQ multiplex PCR. Among fewer than 850,000 clones listed, less than 95% were seen once. Material for sequencing was memory CD8+ T cells from PBMCs. Subset of the sample: CD45RO+ cells pooled with CCR7-negative TemRA cells. Every receptor here comes from a man between 18 and 35 years old in good health. Some clones in this sample may be carry-over from other donors' samples.

This chain joins TRBV13 and TRBJ1-2; D remains unclear. Trimming removed 5 bases from V and 4 bases from J, with 14 bases in between. The CDR3 loop spans 14 amino acids. The germline V gene has CDR1 PRHDT and CDR2 FYEKMQ (reference sequence). This chain's CDR3 is CASSIGRNSYGYTF. The CDR3 DNA reads TGTGCCAGCAGCATTGGACGGAACTCCTATGGCTACACCTTC.

This clone was seen just once. CDR3 protein: CASSVGILRAGETQYF. In DNA form, the CDR3 reads TGTGCCAGCAGCGTAGGTATCCTGCGGGCAGGGGAGACCCAGTACTTC. The chain joins TRBV9 to TRBJ2-5; the D call may be TRBD1 or TRBD2 (5 bases each). Germline CDR1 is SGDLS and CDR2 is YYNGEE. This CDR3 comprises 16 residues. V lost 0 bases and J lost 5, with 17 bases in between.

The V gene is TRBV9, the J gene TRBJ1-2; D uncertain. This CDR3 contains 15 residues. V dropped 0 bases and J dropped 0 bases, with 9 bases sitting between them. Germline V gene data show CDR1 as SGDLS and CDR2 as YYNGEE. The CDR3 nucleotides are TGTGCCAGCAGCGTAGACGGGCGGGCTAACTATGGCTACACCTTC. This translates into CASSVDGRANYGYTF.

CDR3 bases: TGTGCCAGCAGCTTAAACCACCCGGGACCGCGCTACGAGCAGTACTTC. Encoded protein: CASSLNHPGPRYEQYF. This chain connects TRBV7-9 to TRBJ2-7; D might be TRBD1 or TRBD2, each matching 5 bases. The germline gives CDR1 SEHNR, CDR2 FQNEAQ (reference sequence). Trimming cost V 2 bases and J 3 bases, with 17 bases left between them. The CDR3 is 16 residues long.

At least ten counts were recorded for this clone. One end of the junction does not line up with germline, which may come from a read error. The chain uses TRBV6-4 and TRBJ1-1; D is perhaps TRBD1 (6 bases). The CDR3 sequence is 11 residues long. Per germline, CDR1 MRHNA and CDR2 SNTAGT. As DNA, the CDR3 is TGTGCCAGCAGAGGGGGACCCTTCTCCGATTTT. Translating gives CASRGGPFSDF.

This sequence joins TRBV11-3 and TRBJ1-1; D might be TRBD1 (5 bases). V shed 2 bases and J shed 4 bases, with 8 bases lying between them. The CDR3 has 13 residues. Per germline, CDR1 SGHNT and CDR2 YENEEA. Here the CDR3 DNA reads TGTGCCAGCAGCTTAACGGGGGGCACTGAAGCTTTCTTT. Translating it yields CASSLTGGTEAFF.

Details on this clone: The identical CDR3 is also encoded by other nucleotide sequences in the sample. The chain links TRBV27 to TRBJ2-7, with a tentative D call TRBD1 (5 bases). Between the trimmed V and J ends, which lost 5 bases and 3 bases, there was a span of 8 bases. CDR3 length equals 12 residues. Germline V gives CDR1 MNHEY, CDR2 SMNVEV (reference sequence). CDR3 coding DNA: TGTGCCAGCAGTCCCCAGGGCTACGAGCAGTACTTC. Translating gives CASSPQGYEQYF.

This rearrangement joins TRBV5-6 to TRBJ2-7; D ambiguous. Trimming pared 4 bases from V and 3 bases from J, leaving 14 bases between. The germline V gene has CDR1 SGHDT and CDR2 YYEEEE. This CDR3 region has 14 residues. CDR3: CASSPIDSVYEQYF. In DNA form, the CDR3 reads TGTGCCAGCAGCCCTATAGACTCTGTCTACGAGCAGTACTTC.

CDR3 bases: TGTGCCATCAGTGATATGGGACAGGGGGCCGCGGGCACTGAAGCTTTCTTT. It codes for CAISDMGQGAAGTEAFF. The chain is built from TRBV10-3 and TRBJ1-1, with 12 bases lining up with TRBD1. The germline V gene encodes CDR1 ENHRY and CDR2 SYGVKD. This CDR3 comprises 17 residues. V was clipped by 3 bases and J by 4 bases; unmatched bases: 9.

The rearrangement uses TRBV13 and TRBJ2-2, with 8 bases aligning to TRBD2. The CDR3 is 16 residues long. V trimming: 5 bases; J trimming: 4 bases; junction bases outside the gene matches: 9. Germline V CDR1 and CDR2: PRHDT, FYEKMQ (reference sequence). Here the CDR3 reads CASSERGLVFTGELFF. CDR3 nucleotide sequence: TGTGCCAGCAGCGAGAGGGGACTAGTGTTCACCGGGGAGCTGTTTTTT.

The chain links TRBV7-9 to TRBJ1-5, with D hard to call. The length of the CDR3 is 12 residues. Germline CDR1 is SEHNR and CDR2 is FQNEAQ (reference sequence). The germline V and J ends were trimmed by 2 bases and 9 bases, with 8 bases remaining between them. This chain's CDR3 is CASSLSAGPQHF. The CDR3 coding sequence is TGTGCCAGCAGCTTATCGGCAGGGCCCCAGCATTTT. Filled out from reference TRBV7-9 and TRBJ1-5, the complete variable domain reads DTGVSQNPRHKITKRGQNVTFRCDPISEHNRLYWYRQTLGQGPEFLTYFQNEAQLEKSRLLSDRFSAERPKGSFSTLEIQRTEQGDSAMYLCASSLSAGPQHFGDGTRLSIL.

J is TRBJ2-7 and V is TRBV14, with 7 bases aligning to TRBD1. J was trimmed by 5 bases and V by 5 bases; bases with no gene match: 12. The CDR3 is 15 amino acids. CDR1 is SGHDN and CDR2 is FVKESK in the germline V gene. CDR3 in DNA: TGTGCCAGCAGCTTGACAGGGATTACCTTACACGAGCAGTACTTC. Encoded protein: CASSLTGITLHEQYF.

The chain uses TRBV7-9 and TRBJ2-5; the match to TRBD1 covers 7 bases. CDR1 is SEHNR and CDR2 is FQNEAQ in the germline V gene (reference sequence). The CDR3 has 15 amino acids. V lost 2 bases to trimming and J lost 5 bases; unmatched junction nucleotides: 8. Written as DNA, the CDR3 is TGTGCCAGCAGCTTACCTACAGGGGTTGGGGAGACCCAGTACTTC. Protein: CASSLPTGVGETQYF.

The chain carries TRBV4-3 and TRBJ2-6; maybe TRBD2 (5 bases). Per the germline V gene, CDR1 is LGHNA and CDR2 is YSLEER. There are 15 residues in the CDR3. V lost 4 bases and J 2 bases, leaving 9 bases between the germline ends. The CDR3 DNA reads as TGCGCCAGCAGCCCCGAGGGTGCTGGGGCCAACGTCCTGACTTTC. Its translation is CASSPEGAGANVLTF.

This chain uses TRBV10-1 with TRBJ2-2; D unclear. CDR1 is WNHNN and CDR2 is SYGVQD in the germline V gene (reference sequence). With 4 bases removed from V and 6 bases from J, the gap between germline ends came to 9 bases. The length of the CDR3 is 13 residues. CDR3 region: CASSASAAGELFF. The DNA of the CDR3 is TGCGCCAGCAGTGCGAGCGCGGCCGGGGAGCTGTTTTTT.

The rearrangement uses TRBV29-1 and TRBJ2-7, with 8 bases matching TRBD1. This CDR3 region has 14 residues. CDR1 and CDR2 from the germline V gene are SQVTM and ANQGSEA. The junction had 6 bases not matched to a gene; V was cut back by 5 bases and J by 0 bases. The CDR3 DNA reads as TGCAGCGTTTTAGGACAGGGCAGCTCCTACGAGCAGTACTTC. The encoded protein is CSVLGQGSSYEQYF.

V and J are TRBV2 and TRBJ2-1, with 9 nucleotides matching TRBD2. In germline, CDR1 is SNHLY, CDR2 FYNNEI. Trimming at V came to 3 bases and at J to 5 bases, leaving 11 bases not matched to a gene. CDR3 length: 17 residues. CDR3 DNA sequence: TGTGCCAGCAGTGAGTTGGCGGGAGGGCCTTTGAACAATGAGCAGTTCTTC. Its translation: CASSELAGGPLNNEQFF.

The table lists this clone with a count of one. V is TRBV5-1 and J is TRBJ2-5; 10 bases are a match to TRBD1. The CDR3 extends over 15 amino acids. The germline V gene encodes CDR1 SGHRS and CDR2 YFSETQ. The junction had 7 bases not matched to a gene; V was cut back by 5 bases and J by 3 bases. This CDR3 reads CASRAGTGAKETQYF. The CDR3, as DNA: TGCGCCAGCAGGGCTGGGACAGGGGCGAAAGAGACCCAGTACTTC.

The V and J genes are TRBV5-1 and TRBJ2-7; TRBD2 matches at 13 bases. Germline assignment: CDR1 SGHRS and CDR2 YFSETQ. V lost 4 bases and J lost 1; bases outside the gene matches: 5. The CDR3 totals 16 residues. Here the CDR3 DNA reads TGCGCCAGCAGCCCAGAGGGACTAGCGGGATCCTACGAGCAGTACTTC. Translated, it gives CASSPEGLAGSYEQYF. Full variable domain (outside the CDR3, taken from reference TRBV5-1 and TRBJ2-7): KAGVTQTPRYLIKTRGQQVTLSCSPISGHRSVSWYQQTPGQGLQFLFEYFSETQRNKGNFPGRFSGRQFSNSRSEMNVSTLELGDSALYLCASSPEGLAGSYEQYFGPGTRLTVT.

The V call is TRBV19, the J call TRBJ2-7, with TRBD2 as a possible D gene (5 bases). The CDR3 loop spans 13 amino acids. Germline lookup yields CDR1 LNHDA and CDR2 SQIVND (reference sequence). Trimming pared 5 bases from V and 6 bases from J, leaving 14 bases between. The CDR3 loop reads CASSLADFGEQYF. As DNA, the CDR3 is TGTGCCAGTAGTTTGGCGGACTTTGGCGAGCAGTACTTC.